The 20 T cell receptor beta chains below all came from one sample that was sequenced in a study of shared clonotypes between healthy human individuals. Selected positively for CCR7 and CD45RO-negative, naive CD8 cells excluded terminally differentiated effector memory CD45RA+ cells. Repertoires were generated with immunoSEQ multiplex PCR, while TCRdb's copy carries only in-frame clones and drops some. The table includes about 610,000 clones, roughly 95% detected once. Sequencing was carried out using naive CD8+ T cells sorted from blood. The receptors come from a woman aged 25 to 39 in good health.

The chain joins TRBV25-1 to TRBJ1-2; maybe TRBD1 (6 bases). The length of the CDR3 is 14 residues. The germline gives CDR1 MGHDK, CDR2 SYGVNS. The germline V and J ends were trimmed by 5 bases and 5 bases, with 15 bases remaining between them. The CDR3 is CASSNPGQNYGYTF. The DNA for the CDR3 is TGTGCCAGCAGTAATCCGGGACAAAATTATGGCTACACCTTC.

On this clone: This sample also contains other DNA sequences that code for the same CDR3. The CDR3 sequence: CASSLSPGTGDHEQYF. The CDR3 DNA reads as TGTGCCAGCAGTTTATCGCCCGGGACAGGGGACCACGAGCAGTACTTC. This rearrangement joins TRBV27 to TRBJ2-7, with TRBD1 matching over 10 bases. The CDR3 is 16 residues long. V lost 0 bases to trimming and J lost 5 bases; unmatched junction nucleotides: 7. Germline assignment: CDR1 MNHEY and CDR2 SMNVEV (reference sequence).

This clone was picked up one time. V usage is TRBV4-1 and J usage is TRBJ2-2; 12 positions match TRBD2. Trimming at V came to 1 base and at J to 0 bases, leaving 3 bases not matched to a gene. The CDR3 consists of 18 residues. The germline CDR1 and CDR2 sequences are MGHRA and YSYEKL. The CDR3 DNA reads TGCGCCAGCAGCCAAGTACTAGCGGGAGGACCGAACACCGGGGAGCTGTTTTTT. Translated: CASSQVLAGGPNTGELFF.

The gene calls are TRBV10-3 and TRBJ2-5, with a possible D match to TRBD2 (5 bases). The CDR3 totals 14 residues. Trimming took off 0 bases at V and 4 bases at J, with 9 bases between the two ends. CDR1 ENHRY and CDR2 SYGVKD come from the germline V gene. This CDR3 reads CAISESGVGETQYF. The CDR3 nucleotides are TGTGCCATCAGTGAGTCGGGAGTAGGAGAGACCCAGTACTTC.

The chain joins TRBV5-4 to TRBJ1-1; unclear D gene. The V gene lost 1 base and the J gene lost 6 bases, with 10 bases spanning the gap. The CDR3 spans 13 residues. Germline loops: CDR1 SGHNT, CDR2 YYREEE (reference sequence). The CDR3 region has the DNA TGTGCCAGCAGCTTGTCCGGAACCGCTGAAGCTTTCTTT. It yields the protein CASSLSGTAEAFF. The full variable domain, in which reference TRBV5-4 and TRBJ1-1 provide the parts outside the CDR3, is ETGVTQSPTHLIKTRGQQVTLRCSSQSGHNTVSWYQQALGQGPQFIFQYYREEENGRGNFPPRFSGLQFPNYSSELNVNALELDDSALYLCASSLSGTAEAFFGQGTRLTVV.

This rearrangement joins TRBV28 to TRBJ1-1; D may be TRBD1 (6 bases). The length of the CDR3 is 12 residues. Germline CDR1 MDHEN, CDR2 SYDVKM. Trimming removed 8 bases at V and 7 bases at J, with 14 bases between. The CDR3 here is CASRDMPDEAFF. Here the CDR3 DNA reads TGTGCCAGCCGGGACATGCCAGATGAAGCTTTCTTT.

The V gene is TRBV6-6, the J gene TRBJ2-5; D gene unclear. V lost 6 bases and J 3 bases, leaving 8 bases between the germline ends. The germline gives CDR1 MNHNY, CDR2 SVGAGI (reference sequence). The CDR3 is 12 amino acids. CDR3 sequence (DNA): TGTGCCAGCAGGAACAGCGAAGAGACCCAGTACTTC. This sequence encodes CASRNSEETQYF.

This rearrangement joins TRBV7-8 to TRBJ2-5, with TRBD2 matching over 8 bases. In germline, CDR1 is SGHVS, CDR2 FQNEAQ. After removal of 5 bases from V and 3 bases from J, the junction contained 11 bases not matched to a gene. The CDR3 spans 16 residues. The DNA of the CDR3 is TGTGCCAGCAGCAAACGCCCTAGCGGGCGGGAAGAGACCCAGTACTTC. It translates to CASSKRPSGREETQYF.

This clone was observed once. The V and J genes are TRBV13 and TRBJ2-7; D is possibly TRBD2 (7 bases). This CDR3 is built from 15 residues. CDR1 and CDR2 (germline): PRHDT, FYEKMQ (reference sequence). V shed 1 base and J shed 0 bases, with 10 bases lying between them. CDR3 bases: TGTGCCAGCAGCTTAGAGGGGGAGGGCTCCTACGAGCAGTACTTC. It is translated as CASSLEGEGSYEQYF. The full variable domain, with the rest looked up from reference TRBV13 and TRBJ2-7, is AAGVIQSPRHLIKEKRETATLKCYPIPRHDTVYWYQQGPGQDPQFLISFYEKMQSDKGSIPDRFSAQQFSDYHSELNMSSLELGDSALYFCASSLEGEGSYEQYFGPGTRLTVT.

This clone showed up just once. The V call is TRBV11-2, the J call TRBJ2-7; D is unclear. The CDR3 sequence is 12 residues long. Trimming left V 7 bases short and J 2 bases short, with 9 bases between. Looked up from germline, CDR1 is SGHAT and CDR2 is FQNNGV. In DNA, the CDR3 is TGTGCCAGCACCCCAGGAGCCTACGAGCAGTACTTC. This gives the protein CASTPGAYEQYF.

The genes are TRBV10-1 and TRBJ2-1; 11 bases fit TRBD2. With V trimmed by 3 bases and J by 3 bases, 4 bases remained unmatched. The germline V gene has CDR1 WNHNN and CDR2 SYGVQD (reference sequence). The CDR3 runs 16 residues. CDR3 residues: CASSDTSGGSYNEQFF. The CDR3 DNA is TGCGCCAGCAGTGATACTAGCGGGGGAAGCTACAATGAGCAGTTCTTC.

This chain joins TRBV5-6 and TRBJ2-5; D might be TRBD2 (6 bases). The V gene lost 3 bases and the J gene lost 5 bases, with 11 bases spanning the gap. The CDR3 has 13 amino acids. CDR1 is SGHDT, CDR2 YYEEEE, per germline. The CDR3 here is CASSWTTRETQYF. DNA for the CDR3: TGTGCCAGCAGCTGGACTACACGGGAGACCCAGTACTTC.

This clone was seen once. This chain links TRBV10-3 with TRBJ2-1, with TRBD2 identical over 7 bases. The CDR3 is made up of 16 amino acids. V was clipped by 3 bases and J by 0 bases; unmatched bases: 5. CDR1 is ENHRY and CDR2 is SYGVKD in the germline V gene. CDR3 bases: TGTGCCATCAGTGAAAGTCGCGGGAGCTCCTACAATGAGCAGTTCTTC. Translated: CAISESRGSSYNEQFF.

The genes are TRBV4-1 and TRBJ1-5; weak D call: TRBD1 (5 bases). Germline CDR1 is MGHRA and CDR2 is YSYEKL. CDR3 length: 15 amino acids. V gave up 4 bases and J gave up 3 bases, with 13 bases separating them. This chain's CDR3 is CASSLREGVNQPQHF. CDR3 in DNA: TGCGCCAGCAGCCTAAGAGAAGGGGTCAATCAGCCCCAGCATTTT.

This chain uses TRBV28 with TRBJ2-7; no reliable D call. In germline, CDR1 is MDHEN, CDR2 SYDVKM. This CDR3 has 13 residues. Trimming removed 5 bases at V and 3 bases at J, with 11 bases between. DNA for the CDR3: TGTGCCAGCAGTCCCCCGGACGTCTACGAGCAGTACTTC. This encodes CASSPPDVYEQYF.

The chain joins TRBV5-4 to TRBJ1-2, with 10 bases identical to TRBD1. The V gene end was trimmed by 2 bases and the J gene end by 4 bases; junction bases not matched to a gene: 2. Germline V lookup: CDR1 SGHNT, CDR2 YYREEE (reference sequence). CDR3 length: 14 residues. As DNA, the CDR3 is TGTGCCAGCAGCTTCGGGACAGGGGTCTATGGCTACACCTTC. The encoded protein is CASSFGTGVYGYTF.

This clone was detected only once. This chain joins TRBV5-1 and TRBJ2-3; the match to TRBD1 covers 9 bases. V dropped 6 bases and J dropped 11; count of bases not matched to a gene: 16. CDR3 length: 15 residues. Germline V lookup: CDR1 SGHRS, CDR2 YFSETQ. The CDR3 DNA follows: TGCGCCAGCACTTTTATGGGACAGGGAGGGGAAGGGCAGTATTTT. This translates into CASTFMGQGGEGQYF.

This chain links TRBV19 with TRBJ1-5, with D unclear. The CDR3 consists of 12 residues. V lost 5 bases and J 7 bases, leaving 9 bases between the germline ends. In germline, CDR1 is LNHDA, CDR2 SQIVND (reference sequence). The CDR3 reads CASSPSVQPQHF. CDR3 DNA: TGTGCCAGTAGTCCTTCCGTGCAGCCCCAGCATTTT.

This clone turned up a few times. The chain has TRBV30 and TRBJ1-1; perhaps TRBD1 as D (5 bases). The CDR3 has 10 residues. CDR1 and CDR2 from the germline V gene are GTSNPN and SVGIG (reference sequence). V gave up 5 bases and J gave up 8 bases, with 9 bases separating them. CDR3 region: CAWGTPEAFF. CDR3 sequence (DNA): TGTGCCTGGGGGACGCCAGAAGCTTTCTTT.

The chain has TRBV9 and TRBJ2-1, with a weak D call TRBD1 (8 bases). Trimming cost V 1 base and J 6 bases, with 17 bases left between them. Germline V lookup: CDR1 SGDLS, CDR2 YYNGEE. The CDR3 covers 16 residues. This CDR3 reads CASSVYRGGAGNEQFF. As DNA, the CDR3 is TGTGCCAGCAGCGTATACAGGGGGGGCGCTGGCAATGAGCAGTTCTTC.